The 32 T cell receptor beta chains presented below share a single source sample, sequenced in a study of cytomegalovirus exposure and HLA in healthy donors. 60 Vbeta and 13 Jbeta primers were used in PCR. Measured with immunoSEQ multiplex PCR; TCRdb has only the in-frame clones, and not every one. The repertoire includes fewer than 250,000 clones, 70% to 85% of them detected once, and about 0.23% sits in the top ten. Input material: PBMCs. All receptors come from a girl aged 2 to 9 in good health and CMV-seronegative.

This clone is a singleton in its sample. The rearrangement uses TRBV28 and TRBJ2-1; D possibly corresponds to TRBD2 (6 bases). The CDR3 sequence is 15 residues long. Germline CDR1 reads MDHEN; CDR2 reads SYDVKM. Trimming shortened V by 6 bases and J by 6 bases, and 18 bases separated the two germline ends. Written as DNA, the CDR3 is TGTGCCAGCAGCGGTGGTCCTACTAGCCTCAATGAGCAGTTCTTC. Amino acids: CASSGGPTSLNEQFF.

CDR3 residues: CASSLLQGYAEAFF. The CDR3 bases are TGTGCCAGCAGTTTATTACAGGGGTATGCTGAAGCTTTCTTT. The rearrangement joins TRBV27 to TRBJ1-1; 7 nucleotides align to TRBD1. The germline V gene encodes CDR1 MNHEY and CDR2 SMNVEV (reference sequence). V shed 1 base and J 6 bases; nucleotides not matched to a gene: 5. The CDR3 spans 14 residues.

The chain joins TRBV25-1 to TRBJ2-2; 9 positions agree with TRBD1. CDR1 and CDR2 (germline): MGHDK, SYGVNS. Trimming at V came to 4 bases and at J to 7 bases, leaving 10 bases not matched to a gene. The CDR3 has 16 residues. The CDR3 loop is CASSGDRVRGSGELFF. The CDR3 region has the DNA TGTGCCAGCAGTGGGGACAGGGTGAGGGGGAGCGGGGAGCTGTTTTTT.

The chain joins TRBV4-1 to TRBJ2-3; 12 nucleotides line up with TRBD2. The CDR3 covers 20 residues. Germline values: CDR1 MGHRA, CDR2 YSYEKL. V gave up 1 base and J gave up 1 base; unmatched junction bases: 12. CDR3 amino acids: CASSQGRLAGGAWGTDTQYF. CDR3 coding DNA: TGCGCCAGCAGCCAAGGCCGGCTAGCGGGAGGGGCCTGGGGCACAGATACGCAGTATTTT.

The genes are TRBV25-1 and TRBJ2-4, with D possibly being TRBD2 (6 bases). The CDR3 runs 14 residues. V shed 1 base and J shed 9 bases, with 13 bases lying between them. Germline CDR1 reads MGHDK; CDR2 reads SYGVNS. The CDR3 region is CASSELVTGGIQYF. CDR3 in DNA: TGTGCCAGCAGTGAATTGGTGACCGGGGGCATTCAGTACTTC. Using reference TRBV25-1 and TRBJ2-4 for the parts outside the CDR3, the full variable domain is EADIYQTPRYLVIGTGKKITLECSQTMGHDKMYWYQQDPGMELHLIHYSYGVNSTEKGDLSSESTVSRIRTEHFPLTLESARPSHTSQYLCASSELVTGGIQYFGAGTRLSVL.

The V and J genes are TRBV5-1 and TRBJ2-3, with 10 bases fitting TRBD2. The CDR3 has 15 residues. CDR1 and CDR2 (germline): SGHRS, YFSETQ. J gave up 0 bases and V 6 bases, and 4 bases lay outside the gene matches. The CDR3 nucleotides are TGCGCCAGCACCTGGACTAGCGGAAGCACAGATACGCAGTATTTT. It encodes CASTWTSGSTDTQYF.

The J gene is TRBJ1-2, the V gene TRBV30, with 7 nucleotides matching TRBD1. CDR3 length equals 11 residues. Germline V gives CDR1 GTSNPN, CDR2 SVGIG (reference sequence). With 3 bases clipped from V and 7 bases from J, the junction kept 2 bases outside the gene matches. The CDR3 sequence is CAWSAGGGYTF. For the CDR3, the DNA is TGTGCCTGGAGCGCAGGGGGTGGCTACACCTTC. The entire variable domain, with the rest obtained from reference TRBV30 and TRBJ1-2, is as follows: SQTIHQWPATLVQPVGSPLSLECTVEGTSNPNLYWYRQAAGRGLQLLFYSVGIGQISSEVPQNLSASRPQDRQFILSSKKLLLSDSGFYLCAWSAGGGYTFGSGTRLTVV.

This chain uses TRBV6-1 with TRBJ1-2; 8 nucleotides line up with TRBD1. The CDR3 contains 16 residues. Looked up from germline, CDR1 is MNHNS and CDR2 is SASEGT. V gave up 2 bases and J gave up 2 bases; unmatched junction bases: 7. The CDR3 sequence is CASSELSGGANYGYTF. The CDR3 DNA follows: TGTGCCAGCAGTGAACTCTCAGGGGGCGCCAACTATGGCTACACCTTC.

The CDR3 DNA follows: TGTGCCAGCACAGTGGAGGGGCAAGAGACCCAGTACTTC. Residues: CASTVEGQETQYF. This rearrangement joins TRBV6-4 to TRBJ2-5; TRBD2 is a possible D gene (6 bases). The germline V gene has CDR1 MRHNA and CDR2 SNTAGT. The ends were cut back, 7 bases at V and 2 bases at J, with 11 bases in the middle. The CDR3 loop spans 13 amino acids.

The CDR3 region is CASSRQGWLYEQYF. The CDR3 coding sequence is TGTGCCAGTAGTCGACAGGGGTGGCTTTACGAGCAGTACTTC. This chain connects TRBV19 to TRBJ2-7; 8 bases are shared with TRBD1. CDR1 is LNHDA, CDR2 SQIVND, per germline (reference sequence). V dropped 5 bases and J dropped 4; count of bases not matched to a gene: 7. The length of the CDR3 is 14 residues.

J is TRBJ2-7 and V is TRBV15; the D is unclear. Germline CDR1 reads LNHNV; CDR2 reads YYDKDF (reference sequence). The CDR3 is 17 residues long. V was clipped by 1 base and J by 4 bases, with 20 bases between them. DNA of the CDR3: TGTGCCACCAGCAGAGCCCCGAGGCGGCGTCAAGATTACGAGCAGTACTTC. Its protein product is CATSRAPRRRQDYEQYF.

This chain joins TRBV10-3 and TRBJ1-1, with TRBD1 as a possible D gene (6 bases). This CDR3 has 13 amino acids. Germline values: CDR1 ENHRY, CDR2 SYGVKD. The V gene lost 8 bases and the J gene lost 1 base, with 11 bases spanning the gap. DNA of the CDR3: TGTGCCATCGGTAGGGGACAGAACACTGAAGCTTTCTTT. Translation gives CAIGRGQNTEAFF.

This clone appeared a single time. The chain combines TRBV6-1 with TRBJ2-7, with 7 bases fitting TRBD1. After removal of 1 base from V and 4 bases from J, the junction contained 7 bases not matched to a gene. The CDR3 is 15 residues long. The germline V gene has CDR1 MNHNS and CDR2 SASEGT. The CDR3 DNA follows: TGTGCCAGCAGTGAAGGGCCAGGGGGATATTACGAGCAGTACTTC. Its translation is CASSEGPGGYYEQYF.

CDR3 DNA sequence: TGTGCCAGCAGCTTAGGGGTCTTCCAGCGGAGCTCCTACAATGAGCAGTTCTTC. As protein: CASSLGVFQRSSYNEQFF. J is TRBJ2-1 and V is TRBV7-9; tentatively, D is TRBD2 (5 bases). In germline, CDR1 is SEHNR, CDR2 FQNEAQ (reference sequence). The CDR3 spans 18 residues. Deletions cut 1 base from V and 0 bases from J, with 16 bases between.

This chain links TRBV6-1 with TRBJ1-1; 8 nucleotides match TRBD1. Germline V gene lookup returns CDR1 MNHNS and CDR2 SASEGT. The CDR3 consists of 11 residues. V shed 5 bases, J shed 9 bases, and the junction held 2 bases outside the gene matches. CDR3 region: CASSRTGQAFF. DNA for the CDR3: TGTGCCAGCAGTAGGACAGGGCAAGCTTTCTTT.

The chain has TRBV11-2 and TRBJ1-2, with D unclear. Trimming removed 1 base at V and 3 bases at J, with 12 bases between. This CDR3 is 15 amino acids long. Germline V gives CDR1 SGHAT, CDR2 FQNNGV. The CDR3 protein is CASSLGFSSYYGYTF. The CDR3 nucleotides are TGTGCCAGCAGCTTAGGGTTTTCTAGCTACTATGGCTACACCTTC.

V gene TRBV5-6 combines with J gene TRBJ2-1; possible D gene TRBD1, 5 bases. CDR3 size: 11 residues. Trimming pared 1 base from V and 10 bases from J, leaving 6 bases between. Germline assignment: CDR1 SGHDT and CDR2 YYEEEE. The DNA for the CDR3 is TGTGCCAGCAGCTTGTACAGGGAGCAGTTCTTC. Translated, it gives CASSLYREQFF.

J is TRBJ2-2 and V is TRBV2; TRBD1 aligns across 8 bases. The junction had 13 bases not matched to a gene; V was cut back by 7 bases and J by 6 bases. Germline values: CDR1 SNHLY, CDR2 FYNNEI. There are 16 residues in the CDR3. The CDR3 is CASKRRDRLNPGELFF. The CDR3 DNA follows: TGTGCCAGCAAGAGAAGGGACAGGCTCAACCCCGGGGAGCTGTTTTTT.

This sequence joins TRBV4-1 and TRBJ1-4; TRBD1 aligns across 10 bases. Germline-derived CDR1 and CDR2 are MGHRA and YSYEKL. Trimming at V came to 4 bases and at J to 8 bases, leaving 13 bases not matched to a gene. CDR3 length: 17 amino acids. In nucleotides, the CDR3 is TGCGCCAGCAGCCCAGGAACAGGGGGACAGGGGAGGGAAAAACTGTTTTTT. Translated: CASSPGTGGQGREKLFF.

In its sample, this clone was seen once. The V and J genes are TRBV29-1 and TRBJ1-1; TRBD1 aligns across 7 bases. The germline V gene encodes CDR1 SQVTM and CDR2 ANQGSEA. The CDR3 contains 14 residues. Germline trimming cut 7 bases from V and 8 bases from J; bases unmatched to any gene: 16. CDR3 loop: CSALSDRELKEAFF. The CDR3 nucleotides read TGCAGCGCACTTTCCGACAGGGAGCTTAAGGAAGCTTTCTTT.

The chain is built from TRBV7-8 and TRBJ2-5, with 8 bases matching TRBD2. V dropped 8 bases and J dropped 3; count of bases not matched to a gene: 8. Germline V lookup: CDR1 SGHVS, CDR2 FQNEAQ. The CDR3 runs to 14 residues. In nucleotides, the CDR3 is TGTGCCAGCCGCGGGGGGAGGGTAGAAGAGACCCAGTACTTC. It codes for CASRGGRVEETQYF.

CDR3 region: CATSRNTGANYEQYF. The CDR3 DNA sequence: TGTGCCACCAGCAGGAACACGGGAGCCAACTACGAGCAGTACTTC. This rearrangement joins TRBV15 to TRBJ2-7, with D possibly TRBD2 on 6 matching bases. CDR1 LNHNV and CDR2 YYDKDF come from the germline V gene (reference sequence). The CDR3 contains 15 residues. V was trimmed by 3 bases and J by 3 bases, leaving 15 bases between them.

The CDR3 sequence is CSARVLDGYTF. The DNA for the CDR3 is TGCAGTGCTAGAGTACTCGATGGCTACACCTTC. The rearrangement joins TRBV20-1 to TRBJ1-2; no clear D gene. Germline lookup yields CDR1 DFQATT and CDR2 SNEGSKA (reference sequence). The CDR3 has 11 amino acids. The V end lost 1 base, the J end lost 6 bases, and 6 bases lay between the germline ends.

The rearrangement links TRBV7-3 to TRBJ2-3; TRBD2 might be the D (6 bases). The CDR3 sequence is 15 residues long. V was cut by 6 bases and J by 3 bases, with 16 bases left in between. CDR1 SGHTA and CDR2 FQGTGA come from the germline V gene. The CDR3 spells CASRSTSFRTDTQYF. CDR3 nucleotide sequence: TGTGCCAGCAGGTCCACTAGCTTCCGAACAGATACGCAGTATTTT.

The table lists this clone with a count of one. The chain has TRBV7-9 and TRBJ2-5; unclear D gene. The length of the CDR3 is 12 residues. V was trimmed by 0 bases and J by 5 bases, leaving 4 bases between them. Germline CDR1 and CDR2: SEHNR and FQNEAQ (reference sequence). The CDR3 DNA follows: TGTGCCAGCAGCTTAGCCACTGAGACCCAGTACTTC. Amino acids: CASSLATETQYF.

This clone came up a few times. The rearrangement uses TRBV19 and TRBJ2-5; the D is unclear. This CDR3 is 15 amino acids long. Germline assignment: CDR1 LNHDA and CDR2 SQIVND (reference sequence). Trimming took 7 bases from V and 0 from J, leaving 15 bases between them. The CDR3 bases are TGTGCCAGTACCTGCCCAGCGAGGTACCAAGAGACCCAGTACTTC. Protein product: CASTCPARYQETQYF.

This clone was seen just once. The chain employs TRBV5-4 and TRBJ1-2, with 9 bases lining up with TRBD1. CDR1 SGHNT and CDR2 YYREEE come from the germline V gene (reference sequence). The ends lost 4 bases at V and 6 bases at J; junction bases unmatched: 10. This CDR3 region has 15 residues. CDR3 sequence: CASSGGQGMIDGYTF. In DNA, the CDR3 is TGTGCCAGCAGCGGGGGACAGGGAATGATCGATGGCTACACCTTC.

This clone came up a few times. This chain links TRBV10-3 with TRBJ2-7; D uncertain. Trimming took off 3 bases at V and 2 bases at J, with 5 bases between the two ends. CDR1 ENHRY and CDR2 SYGVKD come from the germline V gene. The CDR3 is made up of 12 amino acids. CDR3 amino acids: CAISDRTYEQYF. Here the CDR3 DNA reads TGTGCCATCAGTGACAGGACCTACGAGCAGTACTTC.

The V call is TRBV5-4, the J call TRBJ1-6, with TRBD1 matching over 7 bases. Germline CDR1 is SGHNT and CDR2 is YYREEE (reference sequence). Trimming took 4 bases from V and 4 from J; bases not matched to a gene: 5. The CDR3 is 15 residues long. CDR3 coding DNA: TGTGCCAGCAGCCCGGGACAGCGATATAATTCACCCCTCCACTTT. Translated: CASSPGQRYNSPLHF.

J is TRBJ2-2 and V is TRBV9; a possible D gene is TRBD2 (5 bases). The CDR3 is made up of 14 amino acids. The V and J ends lost 3 bases and 6 bases respectively, with 12 bases between them. Germline V gene lookup returns CDR1 SGDLS and CDR2 YYNGEE. The CDR3 DNA reads TGTGCCAGCAGCGAGAGGGCAGCGGCCGGGGAGCTGTTTTTT. This sequence encodes CASSERAAAGELFF.

In regard to this clone: One end of the junction is discordant with germline, which a read error may explain. The V gene is TRBV13, the J gene TRBJ2-2, with 7 bases fitting TRBD1. This CDR3 has 16 amino acids. Germline V CDR1 and CDR2: PRHDT, FYEKMQ (reference sequence). CDR3 loop: CASSIGQVKNTGELFF. The CDR3 region has the DNA TGTGCCAGCAGCATAGGACAGGTAAAGAACACCGGGGAGCTGTTTTTT.

The CDR3 DNA follows: TGTGCCAGCAGCTTAGAACACATAGGGACATTGGGCACTGAAGCTTTCTTT. It yields the protein CASSLEHIGTLGTEAFF. The genes are TRBV7-9 and TRBJ1-1; possible D gene TRBD1, 6 bases. This CDR3 is 17 amino acids long. Germline assignment: CDR1 SEHNR and CDR2 FQNEAQ (reference sequence). V lost 1 base, J lost 4 bases, and 19 bases lay in between.